The 20 T cell receptor beta chains reported below all come from one sample, sequenced in a study of blood T cell repertoires in COVID-19. Data came from immunoSEQ multiplex PCR; TCRdb stores just in-frame clones and leaves some out. Among roughly 230,000 clones listed, 80% to 90% were seen once. Sequencing input: peripheral blood. These receptors all stem from a man aged 35-49 years with acute or convalescent COVID-19.

The V call is TRBV7-2, the J call TRBJ2-2; D unresolved. The CDR3 is 13 amino acids. Trimming took 4 bases from V and 4 from J, leaving 7 bases between them. CDR1 SGHTA and CDR2 FQGNSA come from the germline V gene. CDR3 amino acids: CASSSQATGELFF. Here the CDR3 DNA reads TGTGCCAGCAGCTCCCAGGCCACCGGGGAGCTGTTTTTT.

The chain recombines TRBV7-9 with TRBJ1-4; D perhaps matches TRBD1 (5 bases). Germline CDR1 and CDR2: SEHNR and FQNEAQ (reference sequence). V lost 6 bases to trimming and J lost 7 bases, with 24 bases between them. The CDR3 runs to 17 residues. The CDR3 bases are TGTGCCAGCAGATACGCACTAACATCAGGGTTAAGTGAAAAACTGTTTTTT. Its protein is CASRYALTSGLSEKLFF. The variable domain in full, with the rest retrieved from reference TRBV7-9 and TRBJ1-4, is DTGVSQNPRHKITKRGQNVTFRCDPISEHNRLYWYRQTLGQGPEFLTYFQNEAQLEKSRLLSDRFSAERPKGSFSTLEIQRTEQGDSAMYLCASRYALTSGLSEKLFFGSGTQLSVL.

The CDR3 DNA sequence: TGTGCCAGCAGCCCAGGGTCGAACACTGAAGCTTTCTTT. This translates into CASSPGSNTEAFF. The chain combines TRBV5-4 with TRBJ1-1; D perhaps matches TRBD1 (5 bases). This CDR3 has 13 amino acids. V was clipped by 4 bases and J by 1 base, with 8 bases between them. In germline, CDR1 is SGHNT, CDR2 YYREEE (reference sequence).

V is TRBV19 and J is TRBJ1-2; 9 positions match TRBD1. This CDR3 spans 17 amino acids. Unmatched junction bases numbered 16, after V lost 3 bases and J lost 8 bases. Germline V gives CDR1 LNHDA, CDR2 SQIVND (reference sequence). CDR3 DNA sequence: TGTGCCAGTAGTATCTTTCTAACCCGGGACAGGGTAGAAGGCTACACCTTC. It translates to CASSIFLTRDRVEGYTF.

This rearrangement joins TRBV4-1 to TRBJ2-7, with D maybe TRBD2 (6 bases). Trimming took 3 bases from V and 0 from J, leaving 9 bases between them. The germline CDR1 and CDR2 sequences are MGHRA and YSYEKL. The CDR3 is 14 residues long. The CDR3 here is CASSHGTGSYEQYF. CDR3 DNA sequence: TGCGCCAGCAGCCATGGGACTGGCTCCTACGAGCAGTACTTC.

V usage is TRBV3-1 (or the pseudogene TRBV3-2) and J usage is TRBJ1-1, with TRBD1 as a possible D gene (6 bases). The germline V gene has CDR1 LGHDT and CDR2 YNNKEL (reference sequence). The CDR3 has 14 residues. V dropped 1 base and J dropped 9 bases, with 15 bases sitting between them. CDR3 coding DNA: TGTGCCAGCAGCCAAGTACAGGGTATTGGAAAAGCTTTCTTT. Translating gives CASSQVQGIGKAFF.

This clone was detected once. The chain is built from TRBV20-1 and TRBJ2-3; tentative D call: TRBD1 (5 bases). The CDR3 is 11 residues long. Germline assignment: CDR1 DFQATT and CDR2 SNEGSKA (reference sequence). Trimming shortened V by 0 bases and J by 10 bases, and 8 bases separated the two germline ends. CDR3 residues: CSARDLGAQYF. For the CDR3, the DNA is TGCAGTGCTAGAGACCTAGGGGCGCAGTATTTT.

The genes are TRBV27 and TRBJ2-3, with D possibly being TRBD2 (5 bases). The length of the CDR3 is 13 residues. Per germline, CDR1 MNHEY and CDR2 SMNVEV (reference sequence). With 5 bases removed from V and 9 bases from J, the gap between germline ends came to 15 bases. DNA of the CDR3: TGTGCCAGCAGTCCGACCCGTAGGGAGACGCAGTATTTT. This codes for CASSPTRRETQYF.

This clone occurred once. This sequence joins TRBV6-1 and TRBJ1-1, with D possibly TRBD1 on 5 matching bases. The CDR3 covers 16 residues. Between the trimmed V and J ends, which lost 2 bases and 0 bases, there was a span of 13 bases. Germline V gives CDR1 MNHNS, CDR2 SASEGT. This CDR3 reads CASSESRGKMNTEAFF. The CDR3 bases are TGTGCCAGCAGTGAATCTCGGGGGAAGATGAACACTGAAGCTTTCTTT.

This clone was seen only a few times. This chain uses TRBV2 with TRBJ1-3; 8 bases fit TRBD1. Germline CDR1 reads SNHLY; CDR2 reads FYNNEI. V gave up 7 bases and J gave up 1 base; unmatched junction bases: 9. There are 16 residues in the CDR3. This CDR3 reads CASKTGDPSSGNTIYF. In DNA, the CDR3 is TGTGCCAGCAAGACAGGGGATCCCTCTTCTGGAAACACCATATATTTT.

The chain joins TRBV28 to TRBJ1-5; 7 positions match TRBD1. The CDR3 totals 15 residues. V was pared by 2 bases and J by 4 bases, with 5 bases of the junction left unmatched. Germline V gene sequence: CDR1 MDHEN, CDR2 SYDVKM. CDR3 sequence reads: CASSLGETGNQPQHF. The CDR3 region has the DNA TGTGCCAGCAGTTTAGGGGAGACAGGGAATCAGCCCCAGCATTTT.

The V gene is TRBV11-2, the J gene TRBJ1-2; D may be TRBD1 (6 bases). V lost 6 bases and J lost 4, with 18 bases in between. The CDR3 has 15 amino acids. The germline gives CDR1 SGHAT, CDR2 FQNNGV. The CDR3 is CASSTSNGGLYGYTF. Written as DNA, the CDR3 is TGTGCCAGCAGTACATCCAATGGGGGCCTCTATGGCTACACCTTC.

This chain uses TRBV11-2 with TRBJ1-4; no clear D. CDR3 length: 17 amino acids. Trimming shortened V by 0 bases and J by 8 bases, and 19 bases separated the two germline ends. Germline V gene data show CDR1 as SGHAT and CDR2 as FQNNGV. The CDR3 bases are TGTGCCAGCAGCTTAGATCTGGGAGGGTCGCCAAGGGAAAAACTGTTTTTT. Translated: CASSLDLGGSPREKLFF.

The J gene is TRBJ1-5, the V gene TRBV4-3, with 10 bases matching TRBD1. The CDR3 loop spans 16 amino acids. Germline V gene data show CDR1 as LGHNA and CDR2 as YSLEER. V trimming: 0 bases; J trimming: 7 bases; junction bases outside the gene matches: 6. DNA of the CDR3: TGCGCCAGCAGCCAAGATATGAGACAGGGGGCGCAGCCCCAGCATTTT. This gives the protein CASSQDMRQGAQPQHF.

The rearrangement links TRBV6-2 or TRBV6-3 to TRBJ2-6; possibly TRBD1 for D (6 bases). CDR1 MNHEY and CDR2 SVGEGT come from the germline V gene. The V and J ends lost 5 bases and 0 bases respectively, with 8 bases between them. This CDR3 has 15 residues. CDR3 sequence reads: CASSQDSSGANVLTF. The DNA for the CDR3 is TGTGCCAGCAGTCAGGACAGCTCTGGGGCCAACGTCCTGACTTTC.

V is TRBV24-1 and J is TRBJ2-1; 7 bases line up with TRBD1. Per germline, CDR1 KGHDR and CDR2 SFDVKD. CDR3 size: 16 residues. V shed 6 bases, J shed 7 bases, and the junction held 14 bases outside the gene matches. CDR3 coding DNA: TGTGCCACCAGTCCCCCGCAGGGGGTTGTAGGTAATGAGCAGTTCTTC. Translating it yields CATSPPQGVVGNEQFF.

The V call is TRBV3-1 (or the pseudogene TRBV3-2), the J call TRBJ2-5; D might be TRBD1 (7 bases). The V end was cut by 4 bases, the J end by 3 bases, with 15 bases between. CDR1 and CDR2 from the germline V gene are LGHDT and YNNKEL (reference sequence). The CDR3 runs to 15 residues. The CDR3 region has the DNA TGTGCCAGCAGCCCGGGGGACAGCCAAGAAGAGACCCAGTACTTC. Translated: CASSPGDSQEETQYF.

This chain connects TRBV30 to TRBJ1-6, with no clear D. Germline V CDR1 and CDR2: GTSNPN, SVGIG (reference sequence). Between the trimmed V and J ends, which lost 5 bases and 6 bases, there was a span of 20 bases. This CDR3 contains 16 residues. CDR3 sequence: CAWRTDAGSTNSPLHF. For the CDR3, the DNA is TGTGCCTGGCGAACCGATGCCGGGTCCACTAATTCACCCCTCCACTTT.

In this sample, this clone turned up a few times. The chain recombines TRBV5-1 with TRBJ1-3; tentative D call: TRBD1 (6 bases). Trimming took off 3 bases at V and 2 bases at J, with 12 bases between the two ends. CDR1 SGHRS and CDR2 YFSETQ come from the germline V gene. CDR3 length equals 15 residues. The CDR3 sequence: CASSSQGLAGNTIYF. DNA of the CDR3: TGCGCCAGCAGCTCACAGGGTCTGGCTGGAAACACCATATATTTT. Combining the CDR3 with reference TRBV5-1 and TRBJ1-3 gives the whole variable domain KAGVTQTPRYLIKTRGQQVTLSCSPISGHRSVSWYQQTPGQGLQFLFEYFSETQRNKGNFPGRFSGRQFSNSRSEMNVSTLELGDSALYLCASSSQGLAGNTIYFGEGSWLTVV.

The chain joins TRBV4-2 to TRBJ2-1; D ambiguous. Trimming took off 0 bases at V and 4 bases at J, with 7 bases between the two ends. The CDR3 sequence is 14 residues long. CDR1 and CDR2 (germline): LGHNA, YNFKEQ. In DNA, the CDR3 is TGTGCCAGCAGCCAAGATCCCCTTTACAATGAGCAGTTCTTC. It encodes CASSQDPLYNEQFF.